This TCR beta chain originates from a study of cytomegalovirus exposure and HLA in healthy donors. Study-wide background: About 200 million T cells yielded 100 million or so unique TCR beta sequences, as an earlier analysis found.

To note about this clone: Its antigen is unknown.

Whole-study results and caveats: Reports described diagnosis of cytomegalovirus status by the classifier as highly specific and sensitive. Rarity marked most TCR sequences, yet some public TCRs occurred in many donors. The study designated around 150 TCR beta chains cytomegalovirus-associated.

PCR used 60 Vbeta primers and 13 Jbeta primers. Data came from immunoSEQ multiplex PCR; TCRdb stores just in-frame clones and leaves some out. The table includes under 150,000 clones, more than 60% detected once. With 8 bases clipped from V and 6 bases from J, the junction kept 8 bases outside the gene matches. This CDR3 region has 14 residues. Germline assignment: CDR1 MDHEN and CDR2 SYDVKM. The receptor's source is a woman in her thirties or forties in good health and CMV-seronegative. Sequenced material: PBMCs. This rearrangement joins TRBV28 to TRBJ1-4; the match to TRBD1 covers 8 bases. The CDR3 DNA reads TGTGCCAGCTCCGACAGGGGCAAGGATGAAAAACTGTTTTTT. Encoded protein: CASSDRGKDEKLFF.